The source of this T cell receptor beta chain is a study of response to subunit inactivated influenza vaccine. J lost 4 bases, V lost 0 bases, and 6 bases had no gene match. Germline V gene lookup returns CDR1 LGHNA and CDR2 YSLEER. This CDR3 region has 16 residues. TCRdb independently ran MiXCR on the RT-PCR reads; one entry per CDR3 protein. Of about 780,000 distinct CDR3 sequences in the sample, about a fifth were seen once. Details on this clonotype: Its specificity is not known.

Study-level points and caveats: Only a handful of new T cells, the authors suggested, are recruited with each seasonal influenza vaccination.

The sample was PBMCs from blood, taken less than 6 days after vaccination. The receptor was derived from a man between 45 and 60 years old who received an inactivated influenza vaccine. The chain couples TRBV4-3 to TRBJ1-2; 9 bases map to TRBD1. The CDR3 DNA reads TGCGCCAGCAGCCAAGATTGGCGACAGGGGGGCTATGGCTACACCTTC. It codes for CASSQDWRQGGYGYTF.